One and the same sample provided the 11 T cell receptor beta chains below, sequenced in a study of blood T cell repertoires in COVID-19. TCRdb's copy holds only in-frame clones and misses some; the assay was immunoSEQ multiplex PCR. The data hold hundreds of thousands of clones, with approximately 86% observed a single time. The sequenced sample consisted of PBMCs or T cells enriched from blood (not recorded which). The receptors were gathered from a woman between 50 and 59 years old who had recovered from COVID-19.

The chain couples TRBV9 to TRBJ2-3, with 7 bases identical to TRBD2. The V and J ends lost 0 bases and 1 base, in that order; junction bases with no gene match: 8. Germline V gene data show CDR1 as SGDLS and CDR2 as YYNGEE. This CDR3 contains 17 residues. The CDR3 DNA is TGTGCCAGCAGCGTAGCTCTTTTAGCGGGCGGCACAGATACGCAGTATTTT. As protein: CASSVALLAGGTDTQYF.

The chain links TRBV28 to TRBJ2-1, with D possibly being TRBD2 (5 bases). Germline CDR1 is MDHEN and CDR2 is SYDVKM. V dropped 3 bases and J dropped 6 bases, with 9 bases sitting between them. This CDR3 contains 13 residues. CDR3 amino acids: CASSFGGFNEQFF. CDR3 DNA sequence: TGTGCCAGCAGTTTTGGAGGATTCAATGAGCAGTTCTTC.

This chain uses TRBV28 with TRBJ2-7, with TRBD2 as a possible D gene (5 bases). V lost 7 bases, J lost 3 bases, and 13 bases lay in between. This CDR3 has 13 residues. Germline V lookup: CDR1 MDHEN, CDR2 SYDVKM. CDR3 DNA: TGTGCCAGCATCGAAAGAGGGCACTACGAGCAGTACTTC. This translates into CASIERGHYEQYF.

J is TRBJ2-7 and V is TRBV7-6; TRBD2 might be the D (5 bases). Trimming removed 5 bases at V and 0 bases at J, with 17 bases between. The V gene's germline CDR1 is SGHVS and CDR2 FNYEAQ. This CDR3 is built from 16 residues. CDR3 residues: CASSPGWRVNSYEQYF. The CDR3 DNA reads as TGTGCCAGCAGCCCGGGCTGGCGGGTCAACTCCTACGAGCAGTACTTC.

The V and J genes are TRBV15 and TRBJ1-2, with TRBD1 matching 12 bases. The V segment lost 3 bases and the J segment 8 bases; nucleotides outside the gene matches: 10. CDR1 is LNHNV, CDR2 YYDKDF, per germline (reference sequence). The CDR3 has 16 residues. The CDR3 here is CATSRLTGTGGGGYTF. The CDR3 bases are TGTGCCACCAGCAGGTTGACTGGGACAGGGGGCGGAGGCTACACCTTC.

In its sample, this clone was seen once. This rearrangement joins TRBV5-4 to TRBJ2-3; TRBD2 aligns across 9 bases. Germline lookup yields CDR1 SGHNT and CDR2 YYREEE (reference sequence). Losses at the gene ends were 3 bases for V and 6 bases for J; bases not matched to a gene: 8. This CDR3 has 15 residues. DNA of the CDR3: TGTGCCAGCAGCTCGCGTGGCGGGAGGGGGGATACGCAGTATTTT. Its protein is CASSSRGGRGDTQYF.

The gene calls are TRBV7-2 and TRBJ2-1; 9 bases align to TRBD2. Germline CDR1 reads SGHTA; CDR2 reads FQGNSA. V was pared by 2 bases and J by 0 bases, with 11 bases of the junction left unmatched. The CDR3 totals 19 residues. CDR3 in amino acids: CASSLRSSGTVSSYNEQFF. The CDR3 DNA sequence: TGTGCCAGCAGCTTACGATCTAGCGGGACTGTAAGCTCCTACAATGAGCAGTTCTTC.

The rearrangement uses TRBV7-9 and TRBJ1-1; tentatively, D is TRBD1 (5 bases). Germline CDR1 is SEHNR and CDR2 is FQNEAQ (reference sequence). This CDR3 has 14 amino acids. V was cut by 6 bases and J by 0 bases, with 11 bases left in between. The chain's CDR3 is CASSSRQLNTEAFF. In nucleotides, the CDR3 is TGTGCCAGCAGTTCTCGACAGTTGAACACTGAAGCTTTCTTT.

The chain couples TRBV30 to TRBJ2-7, with a possible D match to TRBD2 (6 bases). The CDR3 has 15 amino acids. Trimming left V 3 bases short and J 3 bases short, with 18 bases between. Germline V gene sequence: CDR1 GTSNPN, CDR2 SVGIG (reference sequence). DNA of the CDR3: TGTGCCTGGAGCGGGGGTAGGGGAAACCTCTACGAGCAGTACTTC. The encoded protein is CAWSGGRGNLYEQYF. The entire variable domain, with the rest obtained from reference TRBV30 and TRBJ2-7, is as follows: SQTIHQWPATLVQPVGSPLSLECTVEGTSNPNLYWYRQAAGRGLQLLFYSVGIGQISSEVPQNLSASRPQDRQFILSSKKLLLSDSGFYLCAWSGGRGNLYEQYFGPGTRLTVT.

The rearrangement uses TRBV6-5 and TRBJ1-4; 8 nucleotides match TRBD1. Germline V gene data show CDR1 as MNHEY and CDR2 as SVGAGI. Trimming removed 10 bases from V and 3 bases from J; junction bases left unmatched: 10. The CDR3 is made up of 15 amino acids. CDR3 loop: CATTTGGSANEKLFF. In DNA, the CDR3 is TGTGCCACCACTACAGGGGGTTCGGCTAATGAAAAACTGTTTTTT.

The rearrangement uses TRBV5-8 and TRBJ2-7, with D perhaps matching TRBD2 (6 bases). CDR1 and CDR2 (germline): SGHTS, YDEGEE. V was clipped by 4 bases and J by 3 bases, with 17 bases between them. The CDR3 contains 15 residues. The CDR3 DNA is TGTGCCAGCAGCACCGGACTACTCTACAGCTACGAGCAGTACTTC. As protein: CASSTGLLYSYEQYF.